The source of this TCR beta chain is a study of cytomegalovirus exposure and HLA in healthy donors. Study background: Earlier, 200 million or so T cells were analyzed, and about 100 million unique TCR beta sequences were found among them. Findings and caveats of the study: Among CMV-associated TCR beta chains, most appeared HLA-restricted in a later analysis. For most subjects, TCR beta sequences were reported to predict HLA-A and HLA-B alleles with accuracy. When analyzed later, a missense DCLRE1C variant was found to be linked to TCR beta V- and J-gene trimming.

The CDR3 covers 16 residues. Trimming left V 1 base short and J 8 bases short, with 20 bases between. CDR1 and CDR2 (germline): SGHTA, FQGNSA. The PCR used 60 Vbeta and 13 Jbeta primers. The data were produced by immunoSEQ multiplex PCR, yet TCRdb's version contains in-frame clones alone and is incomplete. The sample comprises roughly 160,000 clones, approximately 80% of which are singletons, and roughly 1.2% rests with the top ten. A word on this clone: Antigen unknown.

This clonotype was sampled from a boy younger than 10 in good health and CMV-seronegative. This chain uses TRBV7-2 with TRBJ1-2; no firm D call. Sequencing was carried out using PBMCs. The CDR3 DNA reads TGTGCCAGCAGCTTAGAGCGCGGGAGGCCCAGCGAGGGCTACACCTTC. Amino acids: CASSLERGRPSEGYTF.